The 10 T cell receptor beta chains presented below share a single source sample, sequenced in a study of low-dose radiotherapy and immunotherapy resistance in tumors. Alpha- and beta-chain coverage of first-strand cDNA came from TRAV- and TRBV-specific primers. TCR amplification used about 18 PCR cycles, a constant-region primer and a V-primer adapter. TCRdb reprocessed the reads with MiXCR, giving one entry per CDR3 protein. This table has roughly 60,000 distinct CDR3 sequences, 20% to 25% appearing once. Described time point: before trial treatment. Here the sequenced sample was PBMCs, taken before treatment. The source is a male donor with prostate cancer.

This clonotype came up many times. This rearrangement joins TRBV19 to TRBJ2-7; TRBD1 agrees at 8 bases. This CDR3 region has 14 residues. Germline lookup yields CDR1 LNHDA and CDR2 SQIVND (reference sequence). The V segment lost 5 bases and the J segment 5 bases; nucleotides outside the gene matches: 8. CDR3 in amino acids: CASSSQGAPDEQYF. As DNA, the CDR3 is TGTGCCAGTAGTTCTCAGGGGGCCCCGGACGAGCAGTACTTC.

The chain links TRBV9 to TRBJ2-5; 8 bases align to TRBD2. The CDR3 contains 15 residues. The germline V gene has CDR1 SGDLS and CDR2 YYNGEE. V gave up 2 bases and J gave up 5 bases; unmatched junction bases: 8. The CDR3 spells CASSVSGGVLETQYF. Written as DNA, the CDR3 is TGTGCCAGCAGCGTTTCGGGAGGGGTGTTGGAGACCCAGTACTTC.

The table lists this clonotype with a few counts. The V call is TRBV6-6, the J call TRBJ2-7; no reliable D call. The CDR3 covers 11 residues. Trimming took off 5 bases at V and 5 bases at J, with 7 bases between the two ends. Per germline, CDR1 MNHNY and CDR2 SVGAGI (reference sequence). CDR3 region: CASSGLHEQYF. The CDR3 DNA reads as TGTGCCAGCAGTGGCCTCCACGAGCAGTACTTC.

This clonotype was recorded at least ten times. The chain uses TRBV5-1 and TRBJ2-3; D gene unclear. With 0 bases removed from V and 0 bases from J, the gap between germline ends came to 8 bases. The CDR3 sequence is 15 residues long. Per the germline V gene, CDR1 is SGHRS and CDR2 is YFSETQ. The CDR3 DNA follows: TGCGCCAGCAGCTTGGAGACCAGTAGCACAGATACGCAGTATTTT. The encoded protein is CASSLETSSTDTQYF.

This rearrangement joins TRBV20-1 to TRBJ2-1; 9 bases agree with TRBD2. The germline CDR1 and CDR2 sequences are DFQATT and SNEGSKA (reference sequence). The V segment lost 5 bases and the J segment 9 bases; nucleotides outside the gene matches: 8. The CDR3 covers 13 residues. The DNA for the CDR3 is TGCAGTGCTGGTAGCGGGAGAGGCCCTGAGCAGTTCTTC. Its translation: CSAGSGRGPEQFF.

Details on this clonotype: This may come from a read error, since a much larger clone is one base off. The chain recombines TRBV3-1 with TRBJ2-1, with TRBD1 matching over 12 bases. Germline-derived CDR1 and CDR2 are LGHDT and YNNKEL (reference sequence). This CDR3 has 16 residues. Trimming cost V 3 bases and J 10 bases; bases outside gene matches: 10. CDR3 sequence reads: CASSHHQGQGAYEQFF. CDR3 DNA: TGTGCCAGCAGCCATCATCAGGGACAGGGGGCTTACGAGCAGTTCTTC.

The chain employs TRBV5-1 and TRBJ2-2, with 11 bases identical to TRBD2. This CDR3 comprises 17 residues. The V gene end was trimmed by 0 bases and the J gene end by 6 bases; junction bases not matched to a gene: 7. CDR1 is SGHRS and CDR2 is YFSETQ in the germline V gene. CDR3: CASSLAGLAGGAGELFF. CDR3 nucleotide sequence: TGCGCCAGCAGCTTGGCCGGGCTAGCGGGAGGAGCCGGGGAGCTGTTTTTT.

This clonotype came up many times. The DNA of the CDR3 is TGTGCCAGCAGTGGGGTGGCCGCCGCGGCCCAGTACTTC. It translates to CASSGVAAAAQYF. The chain uses TRBV2 and TRBJ2-5; D is unclear. Trimming left V 4 bases short and J 9 bases short, with 15 bases between. CDR1 is SNHLY and CDR2 is FYNNEI in the germline V gene. The CDR3 is 13 amino acids.

This clonotype was recorded many times. The chain links TRBV5-1 to TRBJ2-7; 8 bases fit TRBD1. J gave up 2 bases and V 5 bases, and 6 bases lay outside the gene matches. CDR3 size: 14 residues. Germline lookup yields CDR1 SGHRS and CDR2 YFSETQ. The CDR3: CASRPQGAAYEQYF. As DNA, the CDR3 is TGCGCCAGCAGACCTCAGGGGGCTGCCTACGAGCAGTACTTC.

There are many counts of this clonotype. The V and J genes are TRBV28 and TRBJ1-6; D uncertain. Trimming took off 5 bases at V and 7 bases at J, with 15 bases between the two ends. Germline CDR1 reads MDHEN; CDR2 reads SYDVKM. This CDR3 is 15 amino acids long. CDR3 region: CASSPAGGSNSPLHF. The CDR3 DNA reads as TGTGCCAGCAGTCCGGCCGGAGGGTCCAATTCACCCCTCCACTTT.